What follows describes a single T cell receptor beta chain. This clone showed up just a few times. No cognate antigen has been identified for it. Base qualities are not provided; no much larger clone lies one nucleotide away. The entire amount of isolated RNA was reverse transcribed using the High Capacity cDNA Reverse Transcription Kit, so the sequenced TCRB transcripts were expressed ones. Deep immunoSEQ sequencing was performed on naive, central memory and regulatory T cell samples, with an average of roughly 3.6 million total reads per sample. Sorted cells were lysed in RLT buffer, and RNA was extracted using DNase-treated RNeasy Micro or Mini kits according to cell number. To prevent cross-contamination, each cell subset was processed individually, whereas patient and healthy donor samples were processed jointly. Using the immunoSEQ multiplex PCR, TCRB sequences were amplified from cDNA into 87-bp fragments spanning the CDR3 region. Amplicons were sequenced on the Illumina HiSeq platform. Processing in the source paper ran as follows. PCR bias was corrected computationally using synthetic template baselines, and reads within Hamming distance 2 were collapsed, with unmergeable singletons discarded. By aligning reads against IMGT, V, D and J genes, CDR3 length, and insertions or deletions at six rearrangement sites were assigned. Within each subset, clonotype counts were normalized to sorted cell number, and only after that were true diversity and Gini coefficients computed with the tcR R package. The overlap coefficient, calculated on TCRB nucleotide sequences, was used to measure repertoire sharing. Out-of-frame TCRB sequences from naive cells were analyzed to stand in for the pre-selection repertoire. TCRdb obtained this table from immuneACCESS and retained in-frame rearrangements with V and J assigned. These tables miss some clones; where compared with another copy, unresolved V genes account for less than half of the shortfall, and the remainder is unexplained. V, J and clone size derive from that table, while D and trimming were established from the DNA sequence. The sample table contains a few hundred thousand clones; only one count was recorded for around 14% of them. 0.035% to 0.045% of the sample is held by the ten biggest clonotypes.

The V end loses 0 bases and the J end loses 7 bases, and a stretch of 12 bases separates them. The germline V gene (reference sequence) provides CDR1 GTSNPN and CDR2 SVGIG. Measured from the cysteine to the phenylalanine, the CDR3 is 14 residues long. Only the CDR3 part of the read is kept: 42 bases, read in frame from the first base. This specimen comes from a study of beta chain features in type 1 diabetes (dated by TCRdb to the late 2010s). General notes on the study: Mean age, gender distribution, total cell number and subset yield were not different between patients and healthy donors. Whereas all 30 or so donors provided naive and central memory subsets, regulatory and stem cell-like memory subsets were isolated from just 8 patients and about 8 healthy donors. The study compared the TCRB repertoires of sorted circulating CD4+ T cell subsets in recently diagnosed type 1 diabetes patients with those in matched healthy donors. A total of some 100,000,000 sorted cells were examined across all samples, and a strong correlation was observed between cell number per subset and RNA yield.

From each donor, a single peripheral blood sample of around 0.12 L on average was drawn into heparinised tubes. A BD FACSAria II was used to sort naive, central memory, regulatory and stem cell-like memory CD4+ T cells with a panel that included CD45RO, CCR7, CD25, CD127, CD95 and CD27. Purity was above 98% for every sorted population. Right away, PBMCs were isolated by Lymphoprep density gradient centrifugation and were stained directly, with no culture step. To minimize batch effects, samples were stained and sorted in pairs, one healthy donor with one patient per experiment. The study at large found these results: Sequencing cDNA rather than genomic DNA could over-represent highly expressing activated cells, although activation and CD3 levels did not differ between groups. Patients with type 1 diabetes made fewer insertions and deleted more nucleotides at VDJ recombination sites, implying thymic rearrangement abnormalities. PCR might favor shorter templates, but patient and control samples were amplified and corrected together, so any skew would affect both groups equally. Only small numbers of individuals were included in the HLA sub-analyses, which left unresolved whether HLA type had any influence on TCRB rearrangement. The naive, central memory and regulatory TCRB repertoires appeared to resemble one another more closely among patients than among healthy donors. In all four CD4+ subsets, TCRB CDR3 length was moderately but significantly shorter in type 1 diabetes patients.

The sequencing input was naive CD4+ T cells from blood. Reading the label with the study, this specimen's cell subset or site is: true naive CD4+ T cells. The chain links TRBV30 with TRBJ1-4; the D segment cannot be called with confidence. The receptor was isolated from a man aged 25 to 40 in good health. The DNA is TGTGCCTGGAGTGTTCTGCCCCGGGGTGAAAAACTGTTTTTT. The encoded protein is CAWSVLPRGEKLFF.